This passage covers 25 T cell receptor beta chains from one sample sequenced in a study of shared clonotypes between healthy human individuals. Naivety among CD8 cells was defined by CD45RO negativity and positive CCR7 selection, thereby excluding terminally differentiated effector memory CD45RA+ cells. Some clones are missing from TCRdb's copy, which holds only in-frame ones; the method was immunoSEQ multiplex PCR. Among millions of clones, roughly 91% were seen once, and the ten largest hold under 2%. Sequenced input: naive CD8+ T cells from PBMCs. These receptors were obtained from a man aged 18 to 29 in good health. Some clones in this sample may be carry-over from other donors' samples.

This chain connects TRBV19 to TRBJ1-1, with TRBD1 matching 9 bases. The germline CDR1 and CDR2 sequences are LNHDA and SQIVND (reference sequence). V shed 6 bases, J shed 6 bases, and the junction held 11 bases outside the gene matches. The CDR3 loop spans 15 amino acids. Here the CDR3 reads CASRGTGTVLAEAFF. In nucleotides, the CDR3 is TGTGCCAGTAGAGGGACAGGGACTGTTCTAGCTGAAGCTTTCTTT.

A remark on this clone: Other DNA variants within this sample encode the same CDR3. The chain couples TRBV9 to TRBJ2-7; 8 nucleotides line up with TRBD2. The V gene's germline CDR1 is SGDLS and CDR2 YYNGEE. This CDR3 contains 14 residues. Losses at the gene ends were 2 bases for V and 2 bases for J; bases not matched to a gene: 3. The CDR3 is CASSVGGRTYEQYF. CDR3 DNA sequence: TGTGCCAGCAGCGTTGGCGGGAGGACCTACGAGCAGTACTTC. The full variable domain, completed using reference TRBV9 and TRBJ2-7, is DSGVTQTPKHLITATGQRVTLRCSPRSGDLSVYWYQQSLDQGLQFLIQYYNGEERAKGNILERFSAQQFPDLHSELNLSSLELGDSALYFCASSVGGRTYEQYFGPGTRLTVT.

This chain connects TRBV7-9 to TRBJ2-5; no firm D call. The CDR3 contains 12 residues. Trimming removed 5 bases from V and 4 bases from J, with 8 bases in between. In germline, CDR1 is SEHNR, CDR2 FQNEAQ (reference sequence). CDR3 DNA sequence: TGTGCCAGCAGCCCTGGTCCAGAGACCCAGTACTTC. It codes for CASSPGPETQYF. Full variable domain (rest looked up from reference TRBV7-9 and TRBJ2-5): DTGVSQNPRHKITKRGQNVTFRCDPISEHNRLYWYRQTLGQGPEFLTYFQNEAQLEKSRLLSDRFSAERPKGSFSTLEIQRTEQGDSAMYLCASSPGPETQYFGPGTRLLVL.

V usage is TRBV4-3 and J usage is TRBJ2-1; 8 nucleotides agree with TRBD1. The CDR3 contains 15 residues. V gave up 1 base and J gave up 5 bases; unmatched junction bases: 4. From germline, CDR1 is LGHNA and CDR2 YSLEER. The CDR3 coding sequence is TGCGCCAGCAGCCAAGGGACAGGGTTGGACAATGAGCAGTTCTTC. It is translated as CASSQGTGLDNEQFF.

V usage is TRBV5-6 and J usage is TRBJ2-2, with 12 bases identical to TRBD2. The CDR3 consists of 18 residues. CDR1 and CDR2 from the germline V gene are SGHDT and YYEEEE. The V and J ends lost 5 bases and 4 bases, in that order; junction bases with no gene match: 12. CDR3 amino acids: CASRDRLAGGPSTGELFF. For the CDR3, the DNA is TGTGCCAGCAGAGACCGTCTAGCGGGAGGGCCTAGCACCGGGGAGCTGTTTTTT. The whole variable domain, filled in from reference TRBV5-6 and TRBJ2-2, reads DAGVTQSPTHLIKTRGQQVTLRCSPKSGHDTVSWYQQALGQGPQFIFQYYEEEERQRGNFPDRFSGHQFPNYSSELNVNALLLGDSALYLCASRDRLAGGPSTGELFFGEGSRLTVL.

The chain combines TRBV13 with TRBJ2-7; possible D gene TRBD2, 5 bases. Trimming cost V 6 bases and J 0 bases, with 9 bases left between them. The CDR3 has 13 residues. Germline CDR1 is PRHDT and CDR2 is FYEKMQ (reference sequence). The CDR3 DNA reads TGTGCCAGCAGTCAAACTAGCTCCTACGAGCAGTACTTC. It specifies CASSQTSSYEQYF.

The chain has TRBV10-3 and TRBJ2-7, with 9 bases lining up with TRBD1. J lost 7 bases, V lost 6 bases, and 7 bases had no gene match. This CDR3 contains 13 residues. Germline CDR1 reads ENHRY; CDR2 reads SYGVKD. CDR3 DNA: TGTGCCATCAGCCACGGGACAGGGCAAGAGCAGTACTTC. This encodes CAISHGTGQEQYF.

The V gene is TRBV6-5, the J gene TRBJ2-7; 11 bases map to TRBD1. CDR3 length: 15 residues. With V trimmed by 6 bases and J by 3 bases, 7 bases remained unmatched. CDR1 MNHEY and CDR2 SVGAGI come from the germline V gene. The CDR3 coding sequence is TGTGCCAGCAGCAAAGGGACAGGGGGATACTACGAGCAGTACTTC. Translated, it gives CASSKGTGGYYEQYF.

This clone was seen once. The V call is TRBV6-1, the J call TRBJ2-7; no definite D call. CDR3 length: 14 amino acids. Germline-derived CDR1 and CDR2 are MNHNS and SASEGT. Trimming removed 2 bases from V and 0 bases from J, with 8 bases in between. CDR3 amino acids: CASSELLSSYEQYF. In nucleotides, the CDR3 is TGTGCCAGCAGTGAATTACTGAGCTCCTACGAGCAGTACTTC.

The chain carries TRBV5-1 and TRBJ2-1; 8 bases line up with TRBD2. The germline CDR1 and CDR2 sequences are SGHRS and YFSETQ. The CDR3 extends over 18 amino acids. The junction had 10 bases not matched to a gene; V was cut back by 2 bases and J by 0 bases. In DNA, the CDR3 is TGCGCCAGCAGCTTCCCCTCCACTAGCGGAATCTCCTACAATGAGCAGTTCTTC. Residues: CASSFPSTSGISYNEQFF.

The rearrangement links TRBV6-6 to TRBJ2-5; D gene unclear. The CDR3 totals 14 residues. Germline CDR1 and CDR2: MNHNY and SVGAGI (reference sequence). Trimming removed 2 bases at V and 5 bases at J, with 12 bases between. The DNA for the CDR3 is TGTGCCAGCAGTTACCCCGCCCCCGTGGAGACCCAGTACTTC. Amino acid sequence: CASSYPAPVETQYF.

This rearrangement joins TRBV10-3 to TRBJ2-7; a possible D gene is TRBD2 (5 bases). Germline loops: CDR1 ENHRY, CDR2 SYGVKD. CDR3 length: 14 residues. Trimming took 1 base from V and 2 from J, leaving 9 bases between them. CDR3 sequence (DNA): TGTGCCATCAGTGAGTTGGCGGAGGCCTACGAGCAGTACTTC. Amino acids: CAISELAEAYEQYF.

The V gene is TRBV29-1, the J gene TRBJ2-1, with 8 bases fitting TRBD2. V lost 5 bases, J lost 6 bases, and 6 bases stayed unmatched. CDR3 length: 13 amino acids. Germline CDR1 SQVTM, CDR2 ANQGSEA. The CDR3 coding sequence is TGCAGCGTTAAACCCCGGGGGGGCAATGAGCAGTTCTTC. This encodes CSVKPRGGNEQFF.

The rearrangement joins TRBV7-9 to TRBJ2-3; 7 nucleotides agree with TRBD2. The CDR3 is 16 amino acids. V gave up 4 bases and J gave up 5 bases; unmatched junction bases: 12. CDR1 is SEHNR and CDR2 is FQNEAQ in the germline V gene (reference sequence). In DNA, the CDR3 is TGTGCCAGCAGCTCCATAGTCGCGGGAGTCGGAGATACGCAGTATTTT. This codes for CASSSIVAGVGDTQYF.

This chain links TRBV19 with TRBJ1-1; 7 bases are shared with TRBD1. J gave up 7 bases and V 5 bases, and 7 bases lay outside the gene matches. Germline V gene data show CDR1 as LNHDA and CDR2 as SQIVND (reference sequence). The CDR3 totals 13 residues. CDR3 nucleotides: TGTGCCAGTAGTTACAGGGGCTCCGGTGAAGCTTTCTTT. This encodes CASSYRGSGEAFF.

This clone has a single count. In DNA, the CDR3 is TGTGCCAGCAGCTTAGCGGGGGCTAGAAGCGATACGCAGTATTTT. As protein: CASSLAGARSDTQYF. This chain joins TRBV7-6 and TRBJ2-3, with D perhaps TRBD1 (6 bases). V dropped 0 bases and J dropped 6 bases, with 13 bases sitting between them. CDR3 length equals 15 residues. The germline V gene has CDR1 SGHVS and CDR2 FNYEAQ.

The V call is TRBV9, the J call TRBJ2-3, with 7 bases fitting TRBD1. Germline V gives CDR1 SGDLS, CDR2 YYNGEE. V shed 3 bases and J 0 bases; nucleotides not matched to a gene: 10. The CDR3 spans 17 residues. The CDR3 region has the DNA TGTGCCAGCAGCGAGGGACAGACCATAAGTAGCACAGATACGCAGTATTTT. It translates to CASSEGQTISSTDTQYF.

The genes are TRBV4-3 and TRBJ2-1, with D unresolved. V lost 4 bases, J lost 7 bases, and 17 bases lay in between. The V gene's germline CDR1 is LGHNA and CDR2 YSLEER. This CDR3 contains 15 residues. The CDR3 spells CASSPSHYERNEQFF. The CDR3 bases are TGCGCCAGCAGCCCATCCCATTATGAGAGGAATGAGCAGTTCTTC.

V usage is TRBV10-3 and J usage is TRBJ2-7, with 7 positions matching TRBD1. Per the germline V gene, CDR1 is ENHRY and CDR2 is SYGVKD. The trim removed 8 bases at V and 1 base at J, leaving 8 bases unmatched. This CDR3 contains 14 residues. CDR3 sequence (DNA): TGTGCCATCGCTGAGGGGGCCGGGTCCTACGAGCAGTACTTC. This translates into CAIAEGAGSYEQYF.

The V and J genes are TRBV5-4 and TRBJ2-7, with 8 bases identical to TRBD1. CDR3 length: 17 residues. J was trimmed by 0 bases and V by 4 bases; bases with no gene match: 12. CDR1 SGHNT and CDR2 YYREEE come from the germline V gene (reference sequence). CDR3 DNA: TGTGCCAGCAGCACCGATCGACAGGGGCAAAGCTCCTACGAGCAGTACTTC. Translated: CASSTDRQGQSSYEQYF.

This chain links TRBV11-2 with TRBJ2-7; 7 bases map to TRBD1. Germline lookup yields CDR1 SGHAT and CDR2 FQNNGV. Trimming at V came to 7 bases and at J to 0 bases, leaving 15 bases not matched to a gene. There are 17 residues in the CDR3. The CDR3: CASKRQGSNPNSYEQYF. The CDR3 nucleotides are TGTGCCAGCAAAAGACAGGGATCCAACCCTAACTCCTACGAGCAGTACTTC.

This rearrangement joins TRBV18 to TRBJ2-3; 7 bases map to TRBD1. The ends lost 0 bases at V and 5 bases at J; junction bases unmatched: 14. There are 18 residues in the CDR3. From germline, CDR1 is KGHSH and CDR2 LQKENI. CDR3 region: CASSPPGSDRVFGDTQYF. As DNA, the CDR3 is TGTGCCAGCTCACCACCGGGGTCCGACAGGGTATTTGGAGATACGCAGTATTTT.

This clone was seen once. The chain combines TRBV27 with TRBJ2-7; 7 positions agree with TRBD2. Trimming cost V 5 bases and J 2 bases; bases outside gene matches: 6. CDR1 MNHEY and CDR2 SMNVEV come from the germline V gene (reference sequence). The CDR3 totals 14 residues. The CDR3 sequence is CASSPTSVTYEQYF. As DNA, the CDR3 is TGTGCCAGCAGTCCCACTAGCGTTACCTACGAGCAGTACTTC.

The rearrangement uses TRBV19 and TRBJ1-2; D is perhaps TRBD1 (5 bases). CDR1 LNHDA and CDR2 SQIVND come from the germline V gene (reference sequence). Between the trimmed V and J ends, which lost 3 bases and 6 bases, there was a span of 14 bases. This CDR3 has 14 residues. The CDR3 coding sequence is TGTGCCAGTAGTATCCCCGGGACGGACCATGGCTACACCTTC. Amino acids: CASSIPGTDHGYTF.

The V and J genes are TRBV30 and TRBJ1-2; D remains ambiguous. V shed 6 bases and J shed 4 bases, with 9 bases lying between them. Germline assignment: CDR1 GTSNPN and CDR2 SVGIG (reference sequence). This CDR3 comprises 11 residues. The DNA of the CDR3 is TGTGCCTGTTTCAAGGCCTATGGCTACACCTTC. Its translation is CACFKAYGYTF.